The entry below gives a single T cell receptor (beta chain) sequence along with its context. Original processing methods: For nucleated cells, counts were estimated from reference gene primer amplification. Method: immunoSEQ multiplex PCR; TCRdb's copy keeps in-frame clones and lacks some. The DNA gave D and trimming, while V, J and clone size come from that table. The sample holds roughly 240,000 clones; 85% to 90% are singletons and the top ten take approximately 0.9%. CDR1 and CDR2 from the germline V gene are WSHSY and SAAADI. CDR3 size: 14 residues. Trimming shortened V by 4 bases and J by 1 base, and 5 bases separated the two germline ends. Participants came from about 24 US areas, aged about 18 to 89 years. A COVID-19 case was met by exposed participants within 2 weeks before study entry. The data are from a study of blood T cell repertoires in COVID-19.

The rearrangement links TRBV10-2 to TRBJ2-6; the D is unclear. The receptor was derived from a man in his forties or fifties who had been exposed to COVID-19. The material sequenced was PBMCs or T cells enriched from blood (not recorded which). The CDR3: CASSGVSGANVLTF. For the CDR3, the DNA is TGCGCCAGCAGTGGTGTATCTGGGGCCAACGTCCTGACTTTC.